Shown below are 30 T cell receptor beta chains from a single sample sequenced in a study of T cells in Graves' hyperthyroidism and ophthalmopathy. It was RNA transcripts that yielded the amplified TCR beta CDR3 regions. HTBI primers were used for first-round RT-PCR of the TCR CDR3. TCRdb itself ran the multiplex PCR reads through MiXCR, one entry per CDR3 protein. The sample includes about 610,000 distinct CDR3 sequences, roughly 15% of them seen just once. Sequencing was done on a sample of blood. All receptors come from a woman aged 40-49 years with Graves' ophthalmopathy.

This clonotype was detected ten times or more. J is TRBJ2-5 and V is TRBV9; D not resolved. Per germline, CDR1 SGDLS and CDR2 YYNGEE. V was cut by 3 bases and J by 0 bases, with 6 bases left in between. The CDR3 runs to 13 residues. CDR3 region: CASSAPYQETQYF. The CDR3 DNA reads TGTGCCAGCAGCGCACCATACCAAGAGACCCAGTACTTC.

This clonotype was counted at least ten times. The V call is TRBV30, the J call TRBJ2-7; 11 bases are a match to TRBD2. After removal of 2 bases from V and 1 base from J, the junction contained 4 bases not matched to a gene. Germline CDR1 reads GTSNPN; CDR2 reads SVGIG (reference sequence). This CDR3 is 15 amino acids long. CDR3 nucleotide sequence: TGTGCCTGGAGTTGGGGACTAGCGGTATCCTACGAGCAGTACTTC. Its protein is CAWSWGLAVSYEQYF.

This clonotype was seen many times. In DNA, the CDR3 is TGTGCCAGCAGCTTAGCCAGGGGGACTCCGACCGGGGAGCTGTTTTTT. Translating gives CASSLARGTPTGELFF. The chain is built from TRBV11-1 and TRBJ2-2; possibly TRBD1 for D (7 bases). Germline lookup yields CDR1 SGHAT and CDR2 FQDESV (reference sequence). Trimming took 0 bases from V and 5 from J, leaving 13 bases between them. The CDR3 totals 16 residues.

The count of this clonotype is one. The chain combines TRBV7-2 with TRBJ2-7; TRBD2 aligns across 11 bases. CDR3 length equals 15 residues. V lost 5 bases to trimming and J lost 4 bases; unmatched junction nucleotides: 7. Germline lookup yields CDR1 SGHTA and CDR2 FQGNSA. In nucleotides, the CDR3 is TGTGCCAGCAGCCCGATTAGCGGGGGGGCGTACGAGCAGTACTTC. Translated, it gives CASSPISGGAYEQYF.

This clonotype was found a few times. The chain joins TRBV11-2 to TRBJ2-4, with D perhaps TRBD1 (5 bases). Trimming left V 0 bases short and J 6 bases short, with 9 bases between. Germline V gene sequence: CDR1 SGHAT, CDR2 FQNNGV. The CDR3 consists of 14 residues. DNA for the CDR3: TGTGCCAGCAGCTTAGAAGGGGCTGGAAACATTCAGTACTTC. This codes for CASSLEGAGNIQYF.

At least ten counts were recorded for this clonotype. The chain is built from TRBV7-8 and TRBJ2-7; 8 nucleotides agree with TRBD1. J gave up 0 bases and V 2 bases, and 6 bases lay outside the gene matches. CDR3 length equals 16 residues. Germline values: CDR1 SGHVS, CDR2 FQNEAQ. The CDR3 spells CASSLMRTGLSYEQYF. DNA for the CDR3: TGTGCCAGCAGCTTAATGCGGACAGGGCTCTCCTACGAGCAGTACTTC.

This clonotype was found a few times. The gene calls are TRBV12-3 or TRBV12-4 and TRBJ2-7; 7 nucleotides align to TRBD1. With 5 bases clipped from V and 0 bases from J, the junction kept 4 bases outside the gene matches. This CDR3 contains 14 residues. The CDR3 DNA reads TGTGCCAGCAGTGACAGGGCCTACTCCTACGAGCAGTACTTC. Amino acid sequence: CASSDRAYSYEQYF.

This clonotype has more than one count but fewer than ten. The V and J genes are TRBV28 and TRBJ2-5; perhaps TRBD2 as D (6 bases). Germline lookup yields CDR1 MDHEN and CDR2 SYDVKM. Trimming took off 7 bases at V and 2 bases at J, with 14 bases between the two ends. CDR3 size: 14 residues. CDR3 bases: TGTGCCAGCAACCGGGAGAGCGGTCAAGAGACCCAGTACTTC. Amino acids: CASNRESGQETQYF.

The chain couples TRBV5-1 to TRBJ1-1; D is possibly TRBD1 (5 bases). The CDR3 contains 12 residues. The V end lost 4 bases, the J end lost 6 bases, and 10 bases lay between the germline ends. CDR1 is SGHRS and CDR2 is YFSETQ in the germline V gene. Here the CDR3 DNA reads TGCGCCAGCAGCGACACGGGGGCTGAAGCTTTCTTT. It yields the protein CASSDTGAEAFF.

This clonotype was seen ten or more times. The V call is TRBV11-2, the J call TRBJ2-5, with D tentatively TRBD2 (5 bases). V was clipped by 3 bases and J by 1 base, with 15 bases between them. This CDR3 spans 16 amino acids. Per germline, CDR1 SGHAT and CDR2 FQNNGV. CDR3 DNA sequence: TGTGCCAGCAGCTTTGGAGTGCTTGAGGGCCAAGAGACCCAGTACTTC. Translation: CASSFGVLEGQETQYF.

V is TRBV28 and J is TRBJ1-1; D is unresolved. Germline assignment: CDR1 MDHEN and CDR2 SYDVKM. The CDR3 totals 14 residues. V was cut by 5 bases and J by 2 bases, with 12 bases left in between. Here the CDR3 DNA reads TGTGCCAGCAGTGTCCAGCCTTCTAACACTGAAGCTTTCTTT. Translating it yields CASSVQPSNTEAFF.

This clonotype was observed many times. The rearrangement uses TRBV5-1 and TRBJ2-7; D remains unclear. This CDR3 is 13 amino acids long. Germline CDR1 SGHRS, CDR2 YFSETQ. V gave up 4 bases and J gave up 0 bases, with 8 bases separating them. The CDR3 DNA reads as TGCGCCAGCAGCGGGATAAACTCCTACGAGCAGTACTTC. Protein product: CASSGINSYEQYF.

This clonotype has a count of ten or more. V is TRBV19 and J is TRBJ1-1; D possibly corresponds to TRBD1 (5 bases). V was pared by 5 bases and J by 4 bases, with 29 bases between. CDR1 and CDR2 from the germline V gene are LNHDA and SQIVND (reference sequence). There are 19 residues in the CDR3. CDR3 region: CASSVGLTRTVRDSTEAFF. The DNA of the CDR3 is TGTGCCAGTAGTGTGGGACTTACCCGGACGGTGAGAGACAGCACTGAAGCTTTCTTT.

The chain employs TRBV9 and TRBJ2-7; 9 bases line up with TRBD2. Germline loops: CDR1 SGDLS, CDR2 YYNGEE. The CDR3 spans 15 residues. J was trimmed by 3 bases and V by 4 bases; bases with no gene match: 8. CDR3 coding DNA: TGTGCCAGCAGCCCCAAGGGACTAGCCCTCTACGAGCAGTACTTC. Translating gives CASSPKGLALYEQYF.

This clonotype was counted ten times or more. The V and J genes are TRBV16 and TRBJ1-1; possibly TRBD1 for D (6 bases). CDR1 is KGHSY, CDR2 FQNENV, per germline. This CDR3 is built from 15 residues. The ends were cut back, 4 bases at V and 0 bases at J, with 12 bases in the middle. DNA for the CDR3: TGTGCCAGCAGCCCGTCTCGGACAGTGAACACTGAAGCTTTCTTT. Its translation is CASSPSRTVNTEAFF.

This clonotype showed up many times. The chain employs TRBV15 and TRBJ2-2, with D possibly TRBD2 on 6 matching bases. V gave up 2 bases and J gave up 0 bases, with 13 bases separating them. The length of the CDR3 is 17 residues. CDR1 LNHNV and CDR2 YYDKDF come from the germline V gene (reference sequence). This CDR3 reads CATSRPRDFANTGELFF. The CDR3 nucleotides read TGTGCCACCAGCAGACCCCGGGACTTTGCGAACACCGGGGAGCTGTTTTTT.

This clonotype has a handful of counts. The rearrangement joins TRBV6-2 or TRBV6-3 to TRBJ1-2, with 8 bases fitting TRBD1. This CDR3 is 18 amino acids long. Germline V gives CDR1 MNHEY, CDR2 SVGEGT. J was trimmed by 0 bases and V by 1 base; bases with no gene match: 10. The CDR3 protein is CASSYWPGQGGANYGYTF. The CDR3 region has the DNA TGTGCCAGCAGTTACTGGCCTGGACAGGGAGGAGCTAACTATGGCTACACCTTC.

This clonotype was recorded many times. J is TRBJ2-7 and V is TRBV27, with 10 bases lining up with TRBD2. The germline gives CDR1 MNHEY, CDR2 SMNVEV (reference sequence). Trimming took 4 bases from V and 6 from J; bases not matched to a gene: 6. CDR3 size: 14 residues. As DNA, the CDR3 is TGTGCCAGCAGTTCCTCGGGACTAGCGAGCGAGCAGTACTTC. Protein sequence: CASSSSGLASEQYF.

In its sample, this clonotype was seen many times. This chain links TRBV7-2 with TRBJ1-5; D is perhaps TRBD1 (6 bases). The germline V gene encodes CDR1 SGHTA and CDR2 FQGNSA. The CDR3 has 15 amino acids. V lost 1 base and J 5 bases, leaving 12 bases between the germline ends. The DNA for the CDR3 is TGTGCCAGCAGCTTAGTACAGGGTGGGGATCAGCCCCAGCATTTT. Translating it yields CASSLVQGGDQPQHF.

The chain has TRBV6-1 and TRBJ1-1, with TRBD1 matching 8 bases. The CDR3 has 16 residues. From germline, CDR1 is MNHNS and CDR2 SASEGT. V trimming: 5 bases; J trimming: 1 base; junction bases outside the gene matches: 9. CDR3 residues: CASSPRQGITNTEAFF. CDR3 nucleotides: TGTGCCAGCAGTCCGCGACAGGGGATTACGAACACTGAAGCTTTCTTT.

This clonotype showed up many times. The genes are TRBV15 and TRBJ2-7; 8 bases align to TRBD1. This CDR3 comprises 16 residues. The V segment lost 2 bases and the J segment 1 base; nucleotides outside the gene matches: 7. Germline CDR1 and CDR2: LNHNV and YYDKDF (reference sequence). CDR3 region: CATSRTGDRGSYEQYF. CDR3 in DNA: TGTGCCACCAGCAGAACCGGCGACAGGGGTTCCTACGAGCAGTACTTC.

There are many counts of this clonotype. The genes are TRBV6-2 or TRBV6-3 and TRBJ2-2, with a tentative D call TRBD2 (6 bases). The CDR3 runs 15 residues. Germline V gene lookup returns CDR1 MNHEY and CDR2 SVGEGT. The V end lost 2 bases, the J end lost 4 bases, and 11 bases lay between the germline ends. Written as DNA, the CDR3 is TGTGCCAGCAGTTACGGTGGAGGGGCCACCGGGGAGCTGTTTTTT. It is translated as CASSYGGGATGELFF.

This clonotype was found many times. This chain joins TRBV12-3 or TRBV12-4 and TRBJ2-5; D might be TRBD2 (6 bases). CDR3 length equals 13 residues. Trimming cost V 7 bases and J 3 bases, with 12 bases left between them. As DNA, the CDR3 is TGTGCCAGCACCCCCGGGACTGAAGAGACCCAGTACTTC. It translates to CASTPGTEETQYF.

The sample holds many counts of this clonotype. The chain links TRBV10-3 to TRBJ2-5; 9 bases fit TRBD2. J lost 5 bases, V lost 0 bases, and 7 bases had no gene match. Germline assignment: CDR1 ENHRY and CDR2 SYGVKD. The CDR3 sequence is 16 residues long. The CDR3 spells CAISESGGRATETQYF. DNA of the CDR3: TGTGCCATCAGTGAGTCGGGCGGGAGGGCCACGGAGACCCAGTACTTC.

This clonotype has ten or more counts. J is TRBJ2-7 and V is TRBV28; D gene uncertain. The CDR3 sequence is 14 residues long. V lost 6 bases and J 3 bases, leaving 15 bases between the germline ends. The germline V gene has CDR1 MDHEN and CDR2 SYDVKM. The CDR3 here is CASRAFGTNYEQYF. The CDR3 nucleotides read TGTGCCAGCAGGGCCTTCGGCACAAACTACGAGCAGTACTTC.

Regarding this clonotype: At one end the junction does not follow the germline gene, possibly because of a read error. The chain employs TRBV27 and TRBJ1-2, with a possible D match to TRBD1 (5 bases). CDR1 is MNHEY and CDR2 is SMNVEV in the germline V gene (reference sequence). This CDR3 comprises 13 residues. CDR3 residues: CSSSFQGYYGYTF. The CDR3 bases are TGTTCCAGCAGTTTCCAGGGTTACTATGGCTACACCTTC.

This clonotype was recorded many times. The chain employs TRBV28 and TRBJ1-5, with a possible D match to TRBD1 (5 bases). V was cut by 7 bases and J by 4 bases, with 20 bases left in between. The CDR3 contains 16 residues. Germline V gene data show CDR1 as MDHEN and CDR2 as SYDVKM. CDR3 protein: CASTSFSGAVNQPQHF. The CDR3, as DNA: TGTGCCAGCACCTCATTTTCTGGGGCCGTTAATCAGCCCCAGCATTTT.

The chain carries TRBV7-6 and TRBJ2-5; D is uncertain. Germline values: CDR1 SGHVS, CDR2 FNYEAQ. V lost 1 base to trimming and J lost 5 bases, with 11 bases between them. The CDR3 is 14 amino acids. CDR3 sequence (DNA): TGTGCCAGCAGCTTAGAACCCGCAGCGGAGACCCAGTACTTC. This sequence encodes CASSLEPAAETQYF.

This rearrangement joins TRBV20-1 to TRBJ1-4; no clear D gene. V was shortened by 0 bases and J by 3 bases, with 11 bases between the two germline ends. The CDR3 is made up of 15 amino acids. Germline assignment: CDR1 DFQATT and CDR2 SNEGSKA (reference sequence). The CDR3, as DNA: TGCAGTGCTAGAGATGCAGGAAGGCCTAATGAAAAACTGTTTTTT. This encodes CSARDAGRPNEKLFF.

This chain joins TRBV4-1 and TRBJ2-5; the match to TRBD2 covers 12 bases. Unmatched junction bases numbered 5, after V lost 1 base and J lost 5 bases. The CDR3 contains 16 residues. Germline-derived CDR1 and CDR2 are MGHRA and YSYEKL. The CDR3 bases are TGCGCCAGCAGCCAAGTTCTAGCGGGAGGGCGCGAGACCCAGTACTTC. Encoded protein: CASSQVLAGGRETQYF.